The 27 T cell receptor beta chains in this list originate from one sample, sequenced in a study of OX40 agonist ivuxolimab in advanced cancers. The assay was immunoSEQ multiplex PCR, and TCRdb's table has in-frame clones only and misses some. The repertoire includes 85,000 to 100,000 clones, 70% to 90% of them detected once, and 0.79% sits in the top ten. This specimen consisted of CD4+ or CD8+ T cells sorted from blood, obtained in a trial of the OX40 agonist ivuxolimab. The receptors shown here come from an adult with an advanced solid tumor such as melanoma, head and neck, liver or kidney cancer.

This chain links TRBV5-6 with TRBJ2-7; weak D call: TRBD2 (6 bases). V lost 3 bases, J lost 0 bases, and 10 bases lay in between. The CDR3 spans 14 residues. The germline gives CDR1 SGHDT, CDR2 YYEEEE. CDR3 nucleotide sequence: TGTGCCAGCAGCTCCGGGACTCACTCCTACGAGCAGTACTTC. As protein: CASSSGTHSYEQYF.

The V gene is TRBV7-2, the J gene TRBJ2-5, with D unresolved. CDR1 is SGHTA, CDR2 FQGNSA, per germline. The length of the CDR3 is 13 residues. V was clipped by 1 base and J by 2 bases, with 5 bases between them. The CDR3 loop reads CASSLVGQETQYF. CDR3 coding DNA: TGTGCCAGCAGCTTAGTGGGTCAAGAGACCCAGTACTTC.

J is TRBJ1-1 and V is TRBV18; D is unresolved. The V gene's germline CDR1 is KGHSH and CDR2 LQKENI. V was trimmed by 1 base and J by 1 base, leaving 13 bases between them. CDR3 length: 16 residues. Here the CDR3 reads CASSPLTVIKNTEAFF. CDR3 coding DNA: TGTGCCAGCTCACCACTAACCGTTATCAAGAACACTGAAGCTTTCTTT.

This sequence joins TRBV19 and TRBJ1-2, with TRBD1 matching over 10 bases. The V gene end was trimmed by 1 base and the J gene end by 6 bases; junction bases not matched to a gene: 2. The CDR3 sequence is 14 residues long. Germline CDR1 LNHDA, CDR2 SQIVND (reference sequence). The CDR3 bases are TGTGCCAGTAGTATAGTCGGGACAGGGGATGGCTACACCTTC. It translates to CASSIVGTGDGYTF.

The chain carries TRBV11-2 and TRBJ2-7; D remains unclear. Trimming took 7 bases from V and 0 from J, leaving 10 bases between them. Germline assignment: CDR1 SGHAT and CDR2 FQNNGV. This CDR3 contains 13 residues. CDR3 in DNA: TGTGCCAGCACCGTAACAAACTCCTACGAGCAGTACTTC. This codes for CASTVTNSYEQYF.

The chain carries TRBV30 and TRBJ2-7; TRBD2 agrees at 16 bases. The CDR3 has 15 residues. V gave up 2 bases and J gave up 9 bases; unmatched junction bases: 7. Per the germline V gene, CDR1 is GTSNPN and CDR2 is SVGIG (reference sequence). For the CDR3, the DNA is TGTGCCTGGAGTATAGGGACTAGCGGGGGGGCACGGCAGTACTTC. It yields the protein CAWSIGTSGGARQYF.

The CDR3 DNA is TGTGCCAGCAGGTTAGAAAGGGGGTCCTACGAGCAGTACTTC. Translated, it gives CASRLERGSYEQYF. V and J are TRBV27 and TRBJ2-7, with D possibly being TRBD1 (6 bases). Germline V lookup: CDR1 MNHEY, CDR2 SMNVEV (reference sequence). The CDR3 is made up of 14 amino acids. Deletions cut 6 bases from V and 1 base from J, with 13 bases between.

The J gene is TRBJ2-5, the V gene TRBV9; no definite D call. Germline values: CDR1 SGDLS, CDR2 YYNGEE. The CDR3 loop spans 13 amino acids. V lost 4 bases and J lost 0, with 7 bases in between. CDR3 nucleotide sequence: TGTGCCAGCAGCATCGGCAACCAAGAGACCCAGTACTTC. Translation: CASSIGNQETQYF.

V is TRBV5-1 and J is TRBJ1-3, with D hard to call. This CDR3 comprises 15 residues. Looked up from germline, CDR1 is SGHRS and CDR2 is YFSETQ. V lost 4 bases and J lost 3, with 14 bases in between. For the CDR3, the DNA is TGCGCCAGCAGCCCGGACGGAAGAAGTGGAAACACCATATATTTT. It specifies CASSPDGRSGNTIYF.

CDR3 amino acids: CASSLGRDRGEQYF. As DNA, the CDR3 is TGTGCCAGCAGCTTAGGGAGGGACAGGGGCGAGCAGTACTTC. This rearrangement joins TRBV7-9 to TRBJ2-7; 10 nucleotides line up with TRBD1. In germline, CDR1 is SEHNR, CDR2 FQNEAQ (reference sequence). The CDR3 consists of 14 residues. The V gene end was trimmed by 1 base and the J gene end by 6 bases; junction bases not matched to a gene: 3.

J is TRBJ2-1 and V is TRBV4-2; 11 nucleotides agree with TRBD2. Germline V gives CDR1 LGHNA, CDR2 YNFKEQ. This CDR3 comprises 16 residues. Trimming at V came to 0 bases and at J to 7 bases, leaving 5 bases not matched to a gene. The CDR3 loop reads CASSQDSGGARNEQFF. DNA for the CDR3: TGTGCCAGCAGCCAAGATAGCGGGGGGGCTCGAAATGAGCAGTTCTTC.

This sequence joins TRBV6-5 and TRBJ2-7; D uncertain. Germline V gives CDR1 MNHEY, CDR2 SVGAGI. This CDR3 contains 14 residues. Trimming pared 4 bases from V and 4 bases from J, leaving 14 bases between. CDR3 bases: TGTGCCAGCAGTTCCCTGGGCCGACGGTACGAGCAGTACTTC. This encodes CASSSLGRRYEQYF.

This clone appeared a few times. CDR3 nucleotide sequence: TGTGCCACCCCGACCCTTCGGCGTGGTAGGGGTCTAGGCAGTCATGAAAAACTGTTTTTT. Its protein is CATPTLRRGRGLGSHEKLFF. The chain recombines TRBV19 with TRBJ1-4, with D possibly being TRBD1 (5 bases). The CDR3 loop spans 20 amino acids. The germline V gene encodes CDR1 LNHDA and CDR2 SQIVND (reference sequence). V lost 10 bases and J 6 bases, leaving 36 bases between the germline ends.

The chain couples TRBV7-2 to TRBJ1-2; D may be TRBD1 (5 bases). The CDR3 consists of 13 residues. Germline loops: CDR1 SGHTA, CDR2 FQGNSA. V was trimmed by 3 bases and J by 1 base, leaving 6 bases between them. The CDR3: CASSFGGNYGYTF. CDR3 nucleotide sequence: TGTGCCAGCAGCTTCGGGGGTAACTATGGCTACACCTTC.

The V gene is TRBV6-5, the J gene TRBJ1-6; D gene unclear. The CDR3 extends over 15 amino acids. V lost 0 bases, J lost 3 bases, and 6 bases lay in between. The V gene's germline CDR1 is MNHEY and CDR2 SVGAGI. CDR3 in amino acids: CASSYSGHYNSPLHF. The CDR3 nucleotides read TGTGCCAGCAGTTACTCTGGGCACTATAATTCACCCCTCCACTTT.

This clone was seen a few times. This rearrangement joins TRBV11-2 to TRBJ1-1; D gene uncertain. Trimming took off 5 bases at V and 3 bases at J, with 10 bases between the two ends. CDR3 length: 13 amino acids. The germline gives CDR1 SGHAT, CDR2 FQNNGV. The DNA of the CDR3 is TGTGCCAGCAGCCAGGCCCTTTACACTGAAGCTTTCTTT. Its translation is CASSQALYTEAFF.

This chain links TRBV30 with TRBJ1-3; D uncertain. V dropped 3 bases and J dropped 0 bases, with 3 bases sitting between them. The length of the CDR3 is 12 residues. Germline CDR1 GTSNPN, CDR2 SVGIG (reference sequence). This chain's CDR3 is CAWRGSGNTIYF. CDR3 DNA: TGTGCCTGGAGGGGCTCTGGAAACACCATATATTTT.

The chain links TRBV28 to TRBJ2-1, with 9 positions matching TRBD2. This CDR3 region has 15 residues. Trimming cost V 2 bases and J 7 bases; bases outside gene matches: 6. Germline lookup yields CDR1 MDHEN and CDR2 SYDVKM. CDR3 DNA: TGTGCCAGCAGTTTAGCGGGGGGGCCCTTGAATGAGCAGTTCTTC. It specifies CASSLAGGPLNEQFF.

V usage is TRBV7-2 and J usage is TRBJ2-1; 12 bases are shared with TRBD2. In germline, CDR1 is SGHTA, CDR2 FQGNSA. There are 14 residues in the CDR3. Losses at the gene ends were 7 bases for V and 7 bases for J; bases not matched to a gene: 5. The CDR3 protein is CASITSGGINEQFF. The CDR3 nucleotides are TGTGCCAGCATTACTAGCGGGGGGATTAATGAGCAGTTCTTC.

Here the CDR3 reads CASSPGLAKNIQYF. CDR3 nucleotides: TGCGCCAGCAGCCCGGGGCTAGCCAAAAACATTCAGTACTTC. The chain carries TRBV5-1 and TRBJ2-4, with D perhaps matching TRBD1 or TRBD2 (5 bases each). The CDR3 loop spans 14 amino acids. V gave up 4 bases and J gave up 0 bases, with 8 bases separating them. Germline CDR1 and CDR2: SGHRS and YFSETQ.

The gene calls are TRBV10-3 and TRBJ1-1, with 12 bases aligning to TRBD1. Germline loops: CDR1 ENHRY, CDR2 SYGVKD. There are 15 residues in the CDR3. With V trimmed by 6 bases and J by 4 bases, 6 bases remained unmatched. Written as DNA, the CDR3 is TGTGCCATCAGGGGGGACAGGGGGCTAGTCACTGAAGCTTTCTTT. Encoded protein: CAIRGDRGLVTEAFF.

The chain joins TRBV7-2 to TRBJ1-2; D remains ambiguous. Trimming shortened V by 5 bases and J by 5 bases, and 9 bases separated the two germline ends. The germline CDR1 and CDR2 sequences are SGHTA and FQGNSA. The CDR3 totals 12 residues. CDR3 sequence reads: CASSAKLYGYTF. The CDR3 bases are TGTGCCAGCAGCGCTAAACTTTATGGCTACACCTTC.

The gene calls are TRBV11-2 and TRBJ2-5, with TRBD2 matching 14 bases. This CDR3 region has 15 residues. V lost 2 bases and J lost 5; bases outside the gene matches: 1. Germline CDR1 reads SGHAT; CDR2 reads FQNNGV. Here the CDR3 reads CASSLRTSGGETQYF. CDR3 coding DNA: TGTGCCAGCAGCTTACGGACTAGCGGGGGGGAGACCCAGTACTTC.

The V call is TRBV18, the J call TRBJ1-6, with 10 positions matching TRBD1. The CDR3 runs 14 residues. J was trimmed by 7 bases and V by 5 bases; bases with no gene match: 2. Germline lookup yields CDR1 KGHSH and CDR2 LQKENI. The DNA of the CDR3 is TGTGCCAGCTCATCGGACAGGGGGAATTCACCCCTCCACTTT. Its protein is CASSSDRGNSPLHF.

The rearrangement joins TRBV5-1 to TRBJ2-5, with a tentative D call TRBD2 (7 bases). Trimming removed 0 bases from V and 4 bases from J, with 10 bases in between. Looked up from germline, CDR1 is SGHRS and CDR2 is YFSETQ. This CDR3 has 14 amino acids. In DNA, the CDR3 is TGCGCCAGCAGCTTGGCCGGGGGGCGAGAGACCCAGTACTTC. Protein: CASSLAGGRETQYF.

The chain employs TRBV6-5 and TRBJ1-2; D remains unclear. Trimming shortened V by 2 bases and J by 8 bases, and 12 bases separated the two germline ends. CDR3 length: 13 residues. CDR1 MNHEY and CDR2 SVGAGI come from the germline V gene. CDR3 coding DNA: TGTGCCAGCAGTTACGGCCCCTCGGGGGGCTACACCTTC. The encoded protein is CASSYGPSGGYTF.

The rearrangement uses TRBV28 and TRBJ1-2; weak D call: TRBD1 (5 bases). The CDR3 runs to 14 residues. The V and J ends lost 1 base and 6 bases respectively, with 12 bases between them. Per germline, CDR1 MDHEN and CDR2 SYDVKM. Here the CDR3 reads CASSLLMGLDGYTF. CDR3 nucleotides: TGTGCCAGCAGTTTATTGATGGGGCTGGATGGCTACACCTTC.